The 19 T cell receptor beta chains listed next were all sequenced from one sample in a study of vaccination and CD4 T cells after COVID-19. No antigen is known for these receptors. Cultured CD4+ T-cell DNA underwent Oncomine TCR Beta short-read sequencing. It was cultured CD4+ T cells from which genomic DNA was extracted. TCRdb fed the PCR reads into MiXCR, producing one record per CDR3 protein. The table has around 9,000 distinct CDR3 sequences, more than 25% seen once. Treatment described: approximately nine-day PBMC culture with coronavirus spike peptide pools or control peptides (ViraFEST assay). Investigators obtained the unexposed donor's CD4+ T cells before the COVID-19 pandemic (2011-2018). The sample taken for sequencing was CD4+ T cells from blood, cultured in vitro. Receptors originate from a human donor in good health.

This clonotype was picked up a small number of times. The gene calls are TRBV7-9 and TRBJ2-5; TRBD2 might be the D (7 bases). Germline loops: CDR1 SEHNR, CDR2 FQNEAQ (reference sequence). This CDR3 has 17 residues. V lost 5 bases, J lost 1 base, and 20 bases lay in between. CDR3 sequence reads: CASSPRLGRGGQETQYF. As DNA, the CDR3 is TGTGCCAGCAGCCCAAGGTTGGGGAGGGGGGGCCAAGAGACCCAGTACTTC.

Here the CDR3 DNA reads TGTGCCAGCAGCCCCCGGGATACGCAGTATTTT. It translates to CASSPRDTQYF. The rearrangement joins TRBV12-3 or TRBV12-4 to TRBJ2-3; D is unclear. The CDR3 consists of 11 residues. V gave up 6 bases and J gave up 6 bases, with 7 bases separating them.

This clonotype was observed a few times. The chain uses TRBV6-2 or TRBV6-3 and TRBJ2-7; 9 nucleotides align to TRBD2. Germline CDR1 and CDR2: MNHEY and SVGEGT. After removal of 0 bases from V and 3 bases from J, the junction contained 18 bases not matched to a gene. The CDR3 totals 20 residues. CDR3 sequence (DNA): TGTGCCAGCAGTTACTCGTATGGCACCAGCGGGAGGCACTTATTCTACGAGCAGTACTTC. As protein: CASSYSYGTSGRHLFYEQYF.

This clonotype turned up a few times. The chain has TRBV7-3 and TRBJ1-1; D is ambiguous. Trimming shortened V by 1 base and J by 0 bases, and 6 bases separated the two germline ends. CDR3 length equals 14 residues. Germline V gene data show CDR1 as SGHTA and CDR2 as FQGTGA. CDR3 DNA sequence: TGTGCCAGCAGCTTAAACAGAATGAACACTGAAGCTTTCTTT. It yields the protein CASSLNRMNTEAFF.

This clonotype appeared a few times. V usage is TRBV6-1 and J usage is TRBJ2-3; TRBD2 matches at 15 bases. The CDR3 covers 15 residues. Per the germline V gene, CDR1 is MNHNS and CDR2 is SASEGT. The V segment lost 10 bases and the J segment 5 bases; nucleotides outside the gene matches: 7. DNA of the CDR3: TGTGCCACACAGGGACTAGCGGGAGGTGGAGATACGCAGTATTTT. It codes for CATQGLAGGGDTQYF.

The chain has TRBV28 and TRBJ2-5, with D hard to call. Germline CDR1 reads MDHEN; CDR2 reads SYDVKM. V lost 7 bases, J lost 5 bases, and 11 bases lay in between. The CDR3 contains 12 residues. CDR3 amino acids: CASNVGTETQYF. The CDR3 bases are TGTGCCAGCAATGTGGGAACGGAGACCCAGTACTTC. The complete variable domain, with remaining parts taken from reference TRBV28 and TRBJ2-5, reads DVKVTQSSRYLVKRTGEKVFLECVQDMDHENMFWYRQDPGLGLRLIYFSYDVKMKEKGDIPEGYSVSREKKERFSLILESASTNQTSMYLCASNVGTETQYFGPGTRLLVL.

The genes are TRBV7-2 and TRBJ1-2; 8 bases match TRBD1. The CDR3 consists of 14 residues. J was trimmed by 6 bases and V by 5 bases; bases with no gene match: 8. Germline assignment: CDR1 SGHTA and CDR2 FQGNSA. The CDR3 DNA follows: TGTGCCAGCAGCCCCCGGACAGGGAGTAATGGCTACACCTTC. It translates to CASSPRTGSNGYTF.

This chain uses TRBV19 with TRBJ1-5, with D possibly TRBD1 on 6 matching bases. There are 14 residues in the CDR3. V was clipped by 6 bases and J by 5 bases, with 14 bases between them. Germline CDR1 and CDR2: LNHDA and SQIVND (reference sequence). CDR3 residues: CASSSNHRDQPQHF. The CDR3 region has the DNA TGTGCCAGTAGCTCAAATCACAGGGATCAGCCCCAGCATTTT.

This clonotype showed up just once. The CDR3 DNA follows: TGTGCCAGCTCCCCCCGGGGCAGGGGCTCTGGGGCCAACGTCCTGACTTTC. Protein sequence: CASSPRGRGSGANVLTF. The chain recombines TRBV7-6 with TRBJ2-6; weak D call: TRBD1 (6 bases). CDR3 length: 17 residues. Germline values: CDR1 SGHVS, CDR2 FNYEAQ. V dropped 8 bases and J dropped 0 bases, with 17 bases sitting between them.

The gene calls are TRBV6-1 and TRBJ2-5; D possibly matches TRBD1 or TRBD2 (5 bases each). CDR1 is MNHNS, CDR2 SASEGT, per germline. Between the trimmed V and J ends, which lost 9 bases and 2 bases, there was a span of 16 bases. The CDR3 is 14 amino acids. This CDR3 reads CASTPRELQETQYF. CDR3 in DNA: TGTGCCAGTACCCCCAGGGAGCTACAAGAGACCCAGTACTTC.

The chain combines TRBV7-8 with TRBJ2-5; a weak D match, TRBD1 (6 bases). V was clipped by 2 bases and J by 4 bases, with 14 bases between them. The CDR3 runs to 15 residues. The V gene's germline CDR1 is SGHVS and CDR2 FQNEAQ. The CDR3 region has the DNA TGTGCCAGCAGCTTAAGGGGGAGCGGAACAGAGACCCAGTACTTC. It is translated as CASSLRGSGTETQYF.

This clonotype turned up a few times. The chain uses TRBV20-1 and TRBJ1-6; tentative D call: TRBD1 (6 bases). With 1 base removed from V and 0 bases from J, the gap between germline ends came to 16 bases. The length of the CDR3 is 18 residues. The germline gives CDR1 DFQATT, CDR2 SNEGSKA (reference sequence). The CDR3 DNA reads as TGCAGTGCTAGAGCACTCGTGCAGGGGAGCTCCTATAATTCACCCCTCCACTTT. Its translation: CSARALVQGSSYNSPLHF.

The J gene is TRBJ2-5, the V gene TRBV10-3; D remains unclear. The CDR3 is 13 amino acids. V lost 3 bases to trimming and J lost 1 base, with 6 bases between them. The germline gives CDR1 ENHRY, CDR2 SYGVKD. The CDR3 here is CAISDTPQETQYF. For the CDR3, the DNA is TGTGCCATCAGTGATACACCCCAAGAGACCCAGTACTTC.

The CDR3 spells CASSAVLYGYTF. In DNA, the CDR3 is TGTGCCAGCAGTGCGGTCCTCTATGGCTACACCTTC. The chain has TRBV2 and TRBJ1-2; D remains unclear. Per the germline V gene, CDR1 is SNHLY and CDR2 is FYNNEI. V lost 4 bases and J lost 4, with 7 bases in between. CDR3 size: 12 residues.

This clonotype has more than one count but fewer than ten. The V call is TRBV12-3 or TRBV12-4, the J call TRBJ1-6; TRBD1 matches 9 bases. The CDR3 loop spans 15 amino acids. Trimming at V came to 4 bases and at J to 7 bases, leaving 5 bases not matched to a gene. Here the CDR3 reads CASSSYRGQNSPLHF. Written as DNA, the CDR3 is TGTGCCAGCAGTTCATACAGGGGGCAAAATTCACCCCTCCACTTT.

This chain connects TRBV20-1 to TRBJ1-4; D not certain. The germline gives CDR1 DFQATT, CDR2 SNEGSKA (reference sequence). CDR3 size: 14 residues. Deletions cut 0 bases from V and 5 bases from J, with 10 bases between. CDR3 sequence: CSAREGEGNEKLFF. The CDR3 DNA reads as TGCAGTGCTAGAGAAGGAGAAGGGAATGAAAAACTGTTTTTT.

This chain connects TRBV2 to TRBJ2-7; 8 bases line up with TRBD1. The V gene end was trimmed by 5 bases and the J gene end by 6 bases; junction bases not matched to a gene: 3. The CDR3 runs to 12 residues. Germline assignment: CDR1 SNHLY and CDR2 FYNNEI. The CDR3 sequence is CASSKDRGEQYF. The CDR3 DNA is TGTGCCAGCAGTAAAGACAGGGGCGAGCAGTACTTC.

Within the sample, this clonotype is medium-sized (0.01 to 0.1%). The chain joins TRBV20-1 to TRBJ1-2, with D hard to call. The CDR3 totals 15 residues. With 0 bases removed from V and 4 bases from J, the gap between germline ends came to 15 bases. Germline CDR1 and CDR2: DFQATT and SNEGSKA (reference sequence). In DNA, the CDR3 is TGCAGTGCTAGAGATCCCGCTTACGGGCCCTATGGCTACACCTTC. This encodes CSARDPAYGPYGYTF.

This clonotype was observed a handful of times. The V gene is TRBV7-2, the J gene TRBJ2-5; 9 bases agree with TRBD2. Germline CDR1 SGHTA, CDR2 FQGNSA. Losses at the gene ends were 5 bases for V and 4 bases for J; bases not matched to a gene: 11. The CDR3 is 16 residues long. The CDR3 loop reads CASSPLGGRAGETQYF. DNA of the CDR3: TGTGCCAGCAGCCCGTTGGGCGGGAGGGCCGGAGAGACCCAGTACTTC.